Below, 27 T cell receptor beta chains from the same sample are listed, as sequenced in a study of blood T cell repertoires in COVID-19. Profiling relied on immunoSEQ multiplex PCR, and the TCRdb table lists in-frame clones only, not all of them. Of approximately 140,000 clones listed, about four fifths were seen once; the top ten hold approximately 3.6%. Sequencing was carried out using PBMCs or T cells enriched from blood (not recorded which). The receptors shown here come from a woman between 45 and 60 years old with acute COVID-19.

V and J are TRBV24-1 and TRBJ1-6; TRBD1 agrees at 9 bases. The CDR3 is 14 amino acids. Germline V gives CDR1 KGHDR, CDR2 SFDVKD. V trimming: 7 bases; J trimming: 10 bases; junction bases outside the gene matches: 7. The CDR3 DNA follows: TGTGCCACCAGATTACAGGGGGCGGGATCACCCCTCCACTTT. Translating gives CATRLQGAGSPLHF.

The chain uses TRBV5-1 and TRBJ2-7, with 10 bases fitting TRBD2. CDR3 length: 14 amino acids. The V gene end was trimmed by 4 bases and the J gene end by 1 base; junction bases not matched to a gene: 2. Germline V gene lookup returns CDR1 SGHRS and CDR2 YFSETQ. The CDR3 protein is CASSPSGGSYEQYF. DNA of the CDR3: TGCGCCAGCAGCCCTAGCGGGGGATCCTACGAGCAGTACTTC. The full variable domain, completed using reference TRBV5-1 and TRBJ2-7, is KAGVTQTPRYLIKTRGQQVTLSCSPISGHRSVSWYQQTPGQGLQFLFEYFSETQRNKGNFPGRFSGRQFSNSRSEMNVSTLELGDSALYLCASSPSGGSYEQYFGPGTRLTVT.

The chain is built from TRBV29-1 and TRBJ1-4; possible D gene TRBD1, 5 bases. V lost 6 bases and J lost 7, with 12 bases in between. The CDR3 runs to 12 residues. Per the germline V gene, CDR1 is SQVTM and CDR2 is ANQGSEA. In DNA form, the CDR3 reads TGCAGCGTCTCGGGGGGAGGTGAAAAACTGTTTTTT. Residues: CSVSGGGEKLFF.

The chain carries TRBV6-5 and TRBJ2-1, with 9 bases matching TRBD2. The ends lost 0 bases at V and 8 bases at J; junction bases unmatched: 5. The CDR3 has 15 residues. The germline gives CDR1 MNHEY, CDR2 SVGAGI. The CDR3 protein is CASSYSAGGYHEQFF. Here the CDR3 DNA reads TGTGCCAGCAGTTACTCGGCGGGAGGGTACCATGAGCAGTTCTTC.

This clone was detected only once. The chain combines TRBV2 with TRBJ2-7; D perhaps matches TRBD2 (6 bases). Germline CDR1 SNHLY, CDR2 FYNNEI. The CDR3 sequence is 14 residues long. V lost 7 bases and J 0 bases, leaving 13 bases between the germline ends. The CDR3 bases are TGTGCCAGCAAGGAGAGGACTACCTCCTACGAGCAGTACTTC. Translating gives CASKERTTSYEQYF.

The rearrangement uses TRBV30 and TRBJ1-5; 8 bases agree with TRBD1. The V gene end was trimmed by 4 bases and the J gene end by 5 bases; junction bases not matched to a gene: 4. There are 13 residues in the CDR3. The V gene's germline CDR1 is GTSNPN and CDR2 SVGIG (reference sequence). CDR3 region: CAWTGQGDQPQHF. As DNA, the CDR3 is TGTGCCTGGACCGGACAGGGCGATCAGCCCCAGCATTTT.

The rearrangement links TRBV2 to TRBJ2-7; maybe TRBD1 (6 bases). The CDR3 is 14 residues long. Germline V gene sequence: CDR1 SNHLY, CDR2 FYNNEI. The germline V and J ends were trimmed by 4 bases and 3 bases, with 13 bases remaining between them. The CDR3 reads CASSVTLQGYEQYF. DNA for the CDR3: TGTGCCAGCAGTGTAACCCTACAGGGCTACGAGCAGTACTTC.

The rearrangement joins TRBV7-2 to TRBJ1-1; D possibly corresponds to TRBD1 (5 bases). Per germline, CDR1 SGHTA and CDR2 FQGNSA. Trimming took 6 bases from V and 6 from J, leaving 14 bases between them. This CDR3 has 13 amino acids. The CDR3 DNA reads TGTGCCAGCAGTCGCGGGGGGTTCGCTGAAGCTTTCTTT. This codes for CASSRGGFAEAFF. The full variable domain, completed using reference TRBV7-2 and TRBJ1-1, is GAGVSQSPSNKVTEKGKDVELRCDPISGHTALYWYRQSLGQGLEFLIYFQGNSAPDKSGLPSDRFSAERTGGSVSTLTIQRTQQEDSAVYLCASSRGGFAEAFFGQGTRLTVV.

This clone has only one observation. The J gene is TRBJ1-5, the V gene TRBV25-1; no clear D gene. CDR1 and CDR2 (germline): MGHDK, SYGVNS. V lost 6 bases, J lost 4 bases, and 13 bases lay in between. The CDR3 runs to 14 residues. The CDR3 spells CASSGGLENQPQHF. CDR3 in DNA: TGTGCCAGCAGCGGTGGGTTGGAGAATCAGCCCCAGCATTTT.

J is TRBJ2-7 and V is TRBV7-2; D ambiguous. The germline gives CDR1 SGHTA, CDR2 FQGNSA. V was shortened by 4 bases and J by 3 bases, with 4 bases between the two germline ends. This CDR3 region has 11 residues. The CDR3 DNA reads TGTGCCAGCAGCTCCCACTACGAGCAGTACTTC. It specifies CASSSHYEQYF. Variable domain in full (rest from reference TRBV7-2 and TRBJ2-7): GAGVSQSPSNKVTEKGKDVELRCDPISGHTALYWYRQSLGQGLEFLIYFQGNSAPDKSGLPSDRFSAERTGGSVSTLTIQRTQQEDSAVYLCASSSHYEQYFGPGTRLTVT.

This clone has a single count. The chain combines TRBV15 with TRBJ1-1; no clear D gene. CDR3 length: 14 amino acids. The V gene's germline CDR1 is LNHNV and CDR2 YYDKDF (reference sequence). The V end was cut by 3 bases, the J end by 3 bases, with 11 bases between. CDR3 protein: CATSSNIGDTEAFF. For the CDR3, the DNA is TGTGCCACCAGCAGTAACATCGGGGACACTGAAGCTTTCTTT.

V usage is TRBV7-9 and J usage is TRBJ1-1; D remains unclear. Germline CDR1 SEHNR, CDR2 FQNEAQ (reference sequence). The V gene lost 5 bases and the J gene lost 2 bases, with 15 bases spanning the gap. The CDR3 loop spans 15 amino acids. This CDR3 is CASSPVPTANTEAFF. In DNA form, the CDR3 reads TGTGCCAGCAGCCCGGTCCCCACAGCTAACACTGAAGCTTTCTTT.

J is TRBJ1-2 and V is TRBV29-1; no clear D. Germline V lookup: CDR1 SQVTM, CDR2 ANQGSEA. CDR3 length: 13 amino acids. Trimming left V 5 bases short and J 3 bases short, with 13 bases between. As DNA, the CDR3 is TGCAGCGTTAGGAGGGCCGGTGACTATGGCTACACCTTC. Residues: CSVRRAGDYGYTF.

The chain carries TRBV7-3 and TRBJ2-3; the D gene is possibly TRBD2 (5 bases). V was shortened by 2 bases and J by 4 bases, with 13 bases between the two germline ends. The CDR3 runs 15 residues. CDR1 SGHTA and CDR2 FQGTGA come from the germline V gene. CDR3 residues: CASSLVGRFADTQYF. In nucleotides, the CDR3 is TGTGCCAGCAGCTTAGTTGGGAGATTCGCAGATACGCAGTATTTT.

The chain joins TRBV19 to TRBJ1-2; 9 bases are a match to TRBD1. This CDR3 comprises 15 residues. Germline V lookup: CDR1 LNHDA, CDR2 SQIVND (reference sequence). V was pared by 6 bases and J by 4 bases, with 9 bases of the junction left unmatched. CDR3 sequence (DNA): TGTGCCAGTAGCCCCACAGGGGGCTCTGCCTATGGCTACACCTTC. Amino acid sequence: CASSPTGGSAYGYTF. Drawing the rest from reference TRBV19 and TRBJ1-2, the complete variable domain is DGGITQSPKYLFRKEGQNVTLSCEQNLNHDAMYWYRQDPGQGLRLIYYSQIVNDFQKGDIAEGYSVSREKKESFPLTVTSAQKNPTAFYLCASSPTGGSAYGYTFGSGTRLTVV.

V is TRBV3-1 (or the pseudogene TRBV3-2) and J is TRBJ2-7; the match to TRBD2 covers 9 bases. V gave up 2 bases and J gave up 6 bases; unmatched junction bases: 8. The CDR3 sequence is 15 residues long. Looked up from germline, CDR1 is LGHDT and CDR2 is YNNKEL (reference sequence). The CDR3 sequence: CASSQPSGTVSEQYF. The CDR3 bases are TGTGCCAGCAGCCAACCTAGCGGGACCGTATCCGAGCAGTACTTC.

The CDR3 region is CASSYSRSLSGNTIYF. The CDR3 nucleotides read TGTGCCAGCAGTTACTCGAGATCCCTCTCTGGAAACACCATATATTTT. The chain uses TRBV6-5 and TRBJ1-3; D gene unclear. This CDR3 contains 16 residues. Germline assignment: CDR1 MNHEY and CDR2 SVGAGI. V lost 0 bases and J lost 0, with 9 bases in between.

This chain links TRBV12-3 or TRBV12-4 with TRBJ2-7, with 7 bases fitting TRBD1. J was trimmed by 1 base and V by 3 bases; bases with no gene match: 0. This CDR3 comprises 13 residues. The CDR3 DNA follows: TGTGCCAGCAGTTTGGGACAGTCCTACGAGCAGTACTTC. It translates to CASSLGQSYEQYF.

The chain is built from TRBV27 and TRBJ2-1, with D possibly being TRBD1 (6 bases). Per the germline V gene, CDR1 is MNHEY and CDR2 is SMNVEV (reference sequence). V was shortened by 11 bases and J by 2 bases, with 16 bases between the two germline ends. The CDR3 is made up of 14 amino acids. The CDR3, as DNA: TGTGCCTCAGCAGGGGACGGTACCTACAATGAGCAGTTCTTC. Its protein product is CASAGDGTYNEQFF.

The chain uses TRBV3-1 (or the pseudogene TRBV3-2) and TRBJ2-7; 10 positions match TRBD2. Germline V gene sequence: CDR1 LGHDT, CDR2 YNNKEL (reference sequence). Unmatched junction bases numbered 12, after V lost 1 base and J lost 6 bases. The CDR3 is 17 residues long. In DNA, the CDR3 is TGTGCCAGCAGCCAAGGGATGTCTAGCGGGAGATCGGGCGAGCAGTACTTC. This codes for CASSQGMSSGRSGEQYF.

V gene TRBV30 combines with J gene TRBJ1-6; tentatively, D is TRBD1 (5 bases). Per the germline V gene, CDR1 is GTSNPN and CDR2 is SVGIG (reference sequence). V lost 4 bases and J lost 7, with 14 bases in between. This CDR3 has 14 residues. CDR3 nucleotide sequence: TGTGCCTGGACCCGGCAGGGCGGCAATTCACCCCTCCACTTT. It translates to CAWTRQGGNSPLHF.

This clone was counted a single time. The chain joins TRBV15 to TRBJ1-2; TRBD1 agrees at 8 bases. This CDR3 comprises 16 residues. Trimming took 0 bases from V and 6 from J; bases not matched to a gene: 9. CDR1 is LNHNV and CDR2 is YYDKDF in the germline V gene (reference sequence). The CDR3 DNA reads TGTGCCACCAGCAGAGATTCTTCTTTGACAGGGGATGGCTACACCTTC. It specifies CATSRDSSLTGDGYTF.

The chain recombines TRBV27 with TRBJ2-1; 13 bases match TRBD2. V lost 5 bases and J lost 7; bases outside the gene matches: 11. This CDR3 has 17 amino acids. Germline-derived CDR1 and CDR2 are MNHEY and SMNVEV (reference sequence). The CDR3 region is CASSPGTSGNSRNEQFF. The CDR3 DNA follows: TGTGCCAGCAGTCCAGGGACTAGCGGGAATAGTAGGAATGAGCAGTTCTTC.

In this sample, this clone turned up once. The chain uses TRBV4-1 and TRBJ2-3; 11 bases are a match to TRBD2. The ends lost 1 base at V and 2 bases at J; junction bases unmatched: 2. This CDR3 region has 16 residues. The germline gives CDR1 MGHRA, CDR2 YSYEKL. In nucleotides, the CDR3 is TGCGCCAGCAGCCAAGGGGGACTAGCGGTCACAGATACGCAGTATTTT. Protein product: CASSQGGLAVTDTQYF.

The chain couples TRBV7-9 to TRBJ1-5; 8 positions match TRBD1. Germline V lookup: CDR1 SEHNR, CDR2 FQNEAQ (reference sequence). The V and J ends lost 7 bases and 1 base, in that order; junction bases with no gene match: 12. The CDR3 extends over 17 amino acids. The DNA of the CDR3 is TGTGCCAGCACCAAGACAGGGGTCGGAGGGAGCAATCAGCCCCAGCATTTT. Amino acid sequence: CASTKTGVGGSNQPQHF. The complete variable domain, with remaining parts taken from reference TRBV7-9 and TRBJ1-5, reads DTGVSQNPRHKITKRGQNVTFRCDPISEHNRLYWYRQTLGQGPEFLTYFQNEAQLEKSRLLSDRFSAERPKGSFSTLEIQRTEQGDSAMYLCASTKTGVGGSNQPQHFGDGTRLSIL.

The chain links TRBV13 to TRBJ1-2, with TRBD1 matching 8 bases. The V segment lost 0 bases and the J segment 4 bases; nucleotides outside the gene matches: 1. Per the germline V gene, CDR1 is PRHDT and CDR2 is FYEKMQ (reference sequence). This CDR3 contains 14 residues. The CDR3: CASSLGDRVYGYTF. For the CDR3, the DNA is TGTGCCAGCAGCTTAGGGGACAGGGTCTATGGCTACACCTTC. Looking up the rest from reference TRBV13 and TRBJ1-2 gives the full variable domain: AAGVIQSPRHLIKEKRETATLKCYPIPRHDTVYWYQQGPGQDPQFLISFYEKMQSDKGSIPDRFSAQQFSDYHSELNMSSLELGDSALYFCASSLGDRVYGYTFGSGTRLTVV.

The J gene is TRBJ2-1, the V gene TRBV6-2 or TRBV6-3, with 12 bases aligning to TRBD2. J was trimmed by 6 bases and V by 2 bases; bases with no gene match: 5. Per the germline V gene, CDR1 is MNHEY and CDR2 is SVGEGT. The CDR3 spans 16 residues. The CDR3 region is CASSYTTSGRPNEQFF. In DNA, the CDR3 is TGTGCCAGCAGTTACACGACTAGCGGGAGACCCAATGAGCAGTTCTTC.